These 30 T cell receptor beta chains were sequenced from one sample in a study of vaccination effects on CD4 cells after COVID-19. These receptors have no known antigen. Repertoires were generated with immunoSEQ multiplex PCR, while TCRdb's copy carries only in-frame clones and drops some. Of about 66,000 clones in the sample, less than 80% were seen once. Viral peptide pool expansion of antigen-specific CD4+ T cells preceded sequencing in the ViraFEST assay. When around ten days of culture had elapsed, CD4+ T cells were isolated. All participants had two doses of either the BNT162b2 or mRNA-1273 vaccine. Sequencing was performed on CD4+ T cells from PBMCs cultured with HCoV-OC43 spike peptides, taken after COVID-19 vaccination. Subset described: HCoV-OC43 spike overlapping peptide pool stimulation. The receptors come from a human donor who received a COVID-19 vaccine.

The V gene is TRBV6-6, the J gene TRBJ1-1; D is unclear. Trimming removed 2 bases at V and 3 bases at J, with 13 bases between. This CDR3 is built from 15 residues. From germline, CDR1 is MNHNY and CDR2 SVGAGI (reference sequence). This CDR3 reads CASSYENLGDTEAFF. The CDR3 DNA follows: TGTGCCAGCAGTTACGAGAATCTCGGAGACACTGAAGCTTTCTTT.

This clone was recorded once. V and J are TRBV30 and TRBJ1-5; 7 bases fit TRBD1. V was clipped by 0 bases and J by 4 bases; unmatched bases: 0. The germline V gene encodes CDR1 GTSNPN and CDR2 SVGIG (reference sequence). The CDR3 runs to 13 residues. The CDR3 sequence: CAWSVQGNQPQHF. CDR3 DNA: TGTGCCTGGAGTGTACAGGGGAATCAGCCCCAGCATTTT.

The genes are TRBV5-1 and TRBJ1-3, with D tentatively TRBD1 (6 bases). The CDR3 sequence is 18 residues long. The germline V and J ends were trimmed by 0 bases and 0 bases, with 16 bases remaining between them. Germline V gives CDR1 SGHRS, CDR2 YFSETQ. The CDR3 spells CASSLDSRGASSGNTIYF. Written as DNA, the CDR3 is TGCGCCAGCAGCTTGGACTCGCGGGGGGCCAGCTCTGGAAACACCATATATTTT.

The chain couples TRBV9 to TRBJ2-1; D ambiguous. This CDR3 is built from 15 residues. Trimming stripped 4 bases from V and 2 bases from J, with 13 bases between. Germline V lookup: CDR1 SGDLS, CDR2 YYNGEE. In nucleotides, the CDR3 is TGTGCCAGCAGCATCGACGGATCTGCCTACAATGAGCAGTTCTTC. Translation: CASSIDGSAYNEQFF.

In DNA, the CDR3 is TGTGCCAGCAGTGGGTATAGTTCGAACACCGGGGAGCTGTTTTTT. It translates to CASSGYSSNTGELFF. The chain has TRBV2 and TRBJ2-2; unclear D gene. This CDR3 comprises 15 residues. Germline loops: CDR1 SNHLY, CDR2 FYNNEI. Trimming took 4 bases from V and 0 from J, leaving 9 bases between them.

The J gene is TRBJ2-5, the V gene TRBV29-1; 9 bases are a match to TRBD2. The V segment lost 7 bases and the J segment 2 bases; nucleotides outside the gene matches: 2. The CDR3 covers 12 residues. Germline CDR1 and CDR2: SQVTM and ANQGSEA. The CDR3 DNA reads TGCAGCGGCGGGGGGGAGCAAGAGACCCAGTACTTC. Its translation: CSGGGEQETQYF.

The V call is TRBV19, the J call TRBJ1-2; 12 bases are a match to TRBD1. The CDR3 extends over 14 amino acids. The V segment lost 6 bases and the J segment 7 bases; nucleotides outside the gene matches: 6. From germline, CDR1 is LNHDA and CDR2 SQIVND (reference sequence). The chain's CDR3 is CASRGTGGVFGYTF. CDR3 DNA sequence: TGTGCCAGTAGAGGGACAGGGGGCGTTTTTGGCTACACCTTC.

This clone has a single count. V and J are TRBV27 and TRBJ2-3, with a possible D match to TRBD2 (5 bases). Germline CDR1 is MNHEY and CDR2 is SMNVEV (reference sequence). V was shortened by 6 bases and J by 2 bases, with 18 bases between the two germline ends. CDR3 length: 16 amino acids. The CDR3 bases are TGTGCCAGCAGCCGTTCTCGGGGTCTAAACACAGATACGCAGTATTTT. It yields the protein CASSRSRGLNTDTQYF.

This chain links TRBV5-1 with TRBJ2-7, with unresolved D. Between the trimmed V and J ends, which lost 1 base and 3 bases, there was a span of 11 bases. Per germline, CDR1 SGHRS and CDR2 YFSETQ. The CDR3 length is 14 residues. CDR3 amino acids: CASSLLGGNYEQYV. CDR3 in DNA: TGCGCCAGCAGCTTGTTGGGCGGTAACTACGAGCAGTACGTC.

The CDR3 region has the DNA TGTGCCAGCAGCTCGCTCAGGGGGTCATCCTTAGAGACCCAGTACTTC. Translation: CASSSLRGSSLETQYF. The gene calls are TRBV7-8 and TRBJ2-5, with TRBD1 matching 7 bases. Trimming took 4 bases from V and 4 from J; bases not matched to a gene: 12. The CDR3 totals 16 residues. Looked up from germline, CDR1 is SGHVS and CDR2 is FQNEAQ.

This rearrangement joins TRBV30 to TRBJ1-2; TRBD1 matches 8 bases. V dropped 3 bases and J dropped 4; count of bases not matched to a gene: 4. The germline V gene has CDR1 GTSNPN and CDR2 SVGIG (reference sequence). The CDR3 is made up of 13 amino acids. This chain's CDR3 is CAWSRQGLYGYTF. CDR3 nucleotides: TGTGCCTGGAGCCGACAGGGGCTCTATGGCTACACCTTC.

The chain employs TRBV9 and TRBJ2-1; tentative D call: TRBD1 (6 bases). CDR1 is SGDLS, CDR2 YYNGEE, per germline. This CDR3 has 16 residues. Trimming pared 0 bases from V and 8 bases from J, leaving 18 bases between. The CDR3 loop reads CASSVAPRGWGDEQFF. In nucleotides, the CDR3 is TGTGCCAGCAGCGTAGCTCCCAGGGGCTGGGGCGATGAGCAGTTCTTC.

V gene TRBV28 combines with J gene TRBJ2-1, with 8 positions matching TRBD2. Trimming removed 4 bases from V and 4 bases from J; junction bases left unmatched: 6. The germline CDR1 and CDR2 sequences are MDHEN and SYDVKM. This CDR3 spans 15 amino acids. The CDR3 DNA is TGTGCCAGCAGTTACCTTGGCGGGGGGTACAATGAGCAGTTCTTC. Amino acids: CASSYLGGGYNEQFF.

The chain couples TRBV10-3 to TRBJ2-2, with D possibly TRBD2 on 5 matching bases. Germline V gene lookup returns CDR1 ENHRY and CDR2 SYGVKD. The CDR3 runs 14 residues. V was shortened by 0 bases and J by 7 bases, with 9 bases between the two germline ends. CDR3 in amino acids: CAISESPGYGELFF. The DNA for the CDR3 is TGTGCCATCAGTGAGTCCCCGGGGTACGGGGAGCTGTTTTTT.

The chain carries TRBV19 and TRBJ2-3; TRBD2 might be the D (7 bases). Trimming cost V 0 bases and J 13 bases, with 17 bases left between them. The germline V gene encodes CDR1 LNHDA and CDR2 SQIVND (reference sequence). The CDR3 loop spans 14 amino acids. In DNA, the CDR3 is TGTGCCAGTAGTATAGATTCGGACGGGGGGCTGAAGTATTTT. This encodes CASSIDSDGGLKYF.

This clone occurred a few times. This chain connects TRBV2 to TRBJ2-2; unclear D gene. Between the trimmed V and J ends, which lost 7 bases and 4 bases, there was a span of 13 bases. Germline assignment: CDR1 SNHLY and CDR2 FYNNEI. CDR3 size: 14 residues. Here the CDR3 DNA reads TGTGCCAGCATCCGTACCGACGTCACCGGGGAGCTGTTTTTT. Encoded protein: CASIRTDVTGELFF. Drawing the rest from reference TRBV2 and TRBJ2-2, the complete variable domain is EPEVTQTPSHQVTQMGQEVILRCVPISNHLYFYWYRQILGQKVEFLVSFYNNEISEKSEIFDDQFSVERPDGSNFTLKIRSTKLEDSAMYFCASIRTDVTGELFFGEGSRLTVL.

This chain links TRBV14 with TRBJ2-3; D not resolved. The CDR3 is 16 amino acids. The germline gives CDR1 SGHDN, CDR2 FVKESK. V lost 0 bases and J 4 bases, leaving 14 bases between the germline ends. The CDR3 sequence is CASSQDERRVADTQYF. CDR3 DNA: TGTGCCAGCAGCCAAGATGAACGGCGCGTAGCAGATACGCAGTATTTT.

The chain's CDR3 is CASSLDPTANYGYTF. In DNA, the CDR3 is TGTGCCAGCAGCTTAGACCCGACAGCTAACTATGGCTACACCTTC. This sequence joins TRBV11-2 and TRBJ1-2; a possible D gene is TRBD1 (5 bases). Germline V gene sequence: CDR1 SGHAT, CDR2 FQNNGV. The CDR3 loop spans 15 amino acids. Trimming pared 0 bases from V and 0 bases from J, leaving 8 bases between.

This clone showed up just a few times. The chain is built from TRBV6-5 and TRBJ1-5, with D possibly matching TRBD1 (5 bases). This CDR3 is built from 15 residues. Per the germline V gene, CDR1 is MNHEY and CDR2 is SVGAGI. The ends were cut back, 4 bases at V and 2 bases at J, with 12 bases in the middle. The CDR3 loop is CASSSLGVGNQPQHF. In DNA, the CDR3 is TGTGCCAGCAGTTCCTTGGGGGTTGGCAATCAGCCCCAGCATTTT.

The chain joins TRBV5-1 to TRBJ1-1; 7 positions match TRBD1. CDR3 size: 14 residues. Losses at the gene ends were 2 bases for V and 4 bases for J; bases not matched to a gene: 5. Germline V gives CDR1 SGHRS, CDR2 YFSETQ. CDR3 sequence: CASSFDRVGTEAFF. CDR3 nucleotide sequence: TGCGCCAGCAGCTTCGACAGGGTTGGCACTGAAGCTTTCTTT.

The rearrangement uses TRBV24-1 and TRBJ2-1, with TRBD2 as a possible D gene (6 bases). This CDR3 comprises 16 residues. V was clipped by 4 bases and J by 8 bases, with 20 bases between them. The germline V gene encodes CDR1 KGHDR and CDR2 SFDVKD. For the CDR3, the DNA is TGTGCCACCAGTGACCCCGGTGGAGGGGAGAGAGATGAGCAGTTCTTC. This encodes CATSDPGGGERDEQFF.

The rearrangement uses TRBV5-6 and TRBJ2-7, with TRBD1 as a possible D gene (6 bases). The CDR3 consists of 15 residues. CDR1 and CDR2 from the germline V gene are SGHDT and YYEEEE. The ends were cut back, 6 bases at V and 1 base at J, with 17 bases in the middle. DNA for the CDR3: TGTGCCAGCAACCGCCGGGACACCAAATCCTACGAGCAGTACGTC. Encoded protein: CASNRRDTKSYEQYV.

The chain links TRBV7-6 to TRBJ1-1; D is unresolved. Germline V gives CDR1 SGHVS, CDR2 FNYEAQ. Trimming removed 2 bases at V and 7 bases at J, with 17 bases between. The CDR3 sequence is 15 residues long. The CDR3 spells CASSLRLGMEGEAFF. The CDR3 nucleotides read TGTGCCAGCAGCTTACGACTGGGAATGGAGGGTGAAGCTTTCTTT.

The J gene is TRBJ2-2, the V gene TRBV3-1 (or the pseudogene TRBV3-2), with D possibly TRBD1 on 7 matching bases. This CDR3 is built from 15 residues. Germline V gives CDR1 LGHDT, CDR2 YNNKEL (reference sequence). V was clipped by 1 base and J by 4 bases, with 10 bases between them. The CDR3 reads CASSQVRGVTGELFF. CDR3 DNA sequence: TGTGCCAGCAGCCAAGTCAGGGGGGTCACCGGGGAGCTGTTTTTT.

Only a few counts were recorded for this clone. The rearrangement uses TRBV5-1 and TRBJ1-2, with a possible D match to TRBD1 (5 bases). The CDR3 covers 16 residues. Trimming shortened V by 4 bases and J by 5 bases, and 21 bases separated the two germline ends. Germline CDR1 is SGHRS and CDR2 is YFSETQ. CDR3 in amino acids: CASSLSLAGIGYGYTF. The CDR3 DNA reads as TGCGCCAGCAGCCTAAGCCTCGCAGGGATAGGGTATGGCTACACCTTC.

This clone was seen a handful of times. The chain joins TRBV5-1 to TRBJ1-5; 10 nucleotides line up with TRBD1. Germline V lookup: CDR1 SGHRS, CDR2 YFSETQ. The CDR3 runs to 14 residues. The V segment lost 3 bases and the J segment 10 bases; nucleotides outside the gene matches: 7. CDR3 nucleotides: TGCGCCAGCAGCTCGACAGGGGGCGATACCCCCCAGCATTTT. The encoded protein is CASSSTGGDTPQHF. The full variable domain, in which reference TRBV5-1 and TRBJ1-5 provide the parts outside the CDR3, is KAGVTQTPRYLIKTRGQQVTLSCSPISGHRSVSWYQQTPGQGLQFLFEYFSETQRNKGNFPGRFSGRQFSNSRSEMNVSTLELGDSALYLCASSSTGGDTPQHFGDGTRLSIL.

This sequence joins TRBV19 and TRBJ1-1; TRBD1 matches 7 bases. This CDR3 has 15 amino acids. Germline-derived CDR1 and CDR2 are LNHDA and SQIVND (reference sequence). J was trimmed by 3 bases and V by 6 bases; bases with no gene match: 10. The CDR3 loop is CASRSTTGFDTEAFF. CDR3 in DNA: TGTGCCAGTAGATCGACGACAGGGTTCGACACTGAAGCTTTCTTT.

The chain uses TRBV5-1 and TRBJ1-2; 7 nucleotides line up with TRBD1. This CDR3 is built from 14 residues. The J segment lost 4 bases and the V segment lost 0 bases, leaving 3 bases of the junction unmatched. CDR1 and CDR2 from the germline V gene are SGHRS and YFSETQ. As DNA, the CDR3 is TGCGCCAGCAGCTTGGGACAGGGAATCTATGGCTACACCTTC. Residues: CASSLGQGIYGYTF.

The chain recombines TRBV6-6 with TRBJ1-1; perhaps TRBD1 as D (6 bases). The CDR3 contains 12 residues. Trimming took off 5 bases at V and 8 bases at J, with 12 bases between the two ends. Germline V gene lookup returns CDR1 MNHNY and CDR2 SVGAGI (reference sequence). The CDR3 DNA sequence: TGTGCCAGCAGTATTAACAGGGACGAAGCTTTCTTT. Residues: CASSINRDEAFF.

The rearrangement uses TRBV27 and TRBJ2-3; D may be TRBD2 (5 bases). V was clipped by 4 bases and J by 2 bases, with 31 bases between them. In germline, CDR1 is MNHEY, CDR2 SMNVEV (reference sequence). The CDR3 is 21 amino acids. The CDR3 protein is CASSSRTLGKRITFFTDTQYF. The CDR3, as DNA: TGTGCCAGCAGTTCAAGAACTCTAGGGAAGCGGATAACCTTCTTCACAGATACGCAGTATTTT.